This is a list of T cell receptor beta chains from one sample in a study of shared clonotypes between healthy human individuals. TCRdb keeps only in-frame clones here, not all; method: immunoSEQ multiplex PCR. The table records approximately 2.3 million clones, approximately 93% of them present only once. The sequenced sample consisted of naive CD4+ T cells from PBMCs. The receptor set was obtained from a man aged 18-30 years in good health. Some clones in this sample may be carry-over from other donors' samples. Both conserved end residues are part of each CDR3. D genes are given only for firm matches. Where a row states a size, it is once, few, many or the class of an expanded clone; other rows omit it.

CDR3nt: TGTGCCAGCAGCTTAGGGAGTGGCCGTCGGGAGCAGTACTTC
CDR3aa: CASSLGSGRREQYF
d_gene: NA
v_gene: TRBV7-2
j_gene: TRBJ2-7
abundance: NA

CDR3nt: TGCGCCAGCAGCCAACTACGGGGGCTAGCGGGAGGCCTCCGCCCCTCTTACGAGCAGTACTTC
CDR3aa: CASSQLRGLAGGLRPSYEQYF
d_gene: TRBD2
v_gene: TRBV4-1
j_gene: TRBJ2-7
abundance: NA

CDR3nt: TGCGCCAGCAGCTTGGAGACTAGACGGGGCAATGAGCAGTTCTTC
CDR3aa: CASSLETRRGNEQFF
d_gene: NA
v_gene: TRBV5-1
j_gene: TRBJ2-1
abundance: once

CDR3nt: TGCAGCGTTGAAGAAGGGGGAAATGGCTACACCTTC
CDR3aa: CSVEEGGNGYTF
d_gene: NA
v_gene: TRBV29-1
j_gene: TRBJ1-2
abundance: NA

CDR3nt: TGTGCCAGTAGTATCTCGGGCCAGATCCAGCCCCAGCATTTT
CDR3aa: CASSISGQIQPQHF
d_gene: NA
v_gene: TRBV19
j_gene: TRBJ1-5
abundance: NA

CDR3nt: TGTGCCAGCAGCCCAGACAGCGGCACGTACCAAGAGACCCAGTACTTC
CDR3aa: CASSPDSGTYQETQYF
d_gene: NA
v_gene: TRBV11-2
j_gene: TRBJ2-5
abundance: NA

CDR3nt: TGTGCCAGCAGCCCCCGGGACAGCGAACAGCCCCAGCATTTT
CDR3aa: CASSPRDSEQPQHF
d_gene: TRBD1
v_gene: TRBV7-2
j_gene: TRBJ1-5
abundance: NA

CDR3nt: TGTGCCAGCAGAGCCGGGACAGGGAAATACGAGCAGTACTTC
CDR3aa: CASRAGTGKYEQYF
d_gene: TRBD1
v_gene: TRBV6-5
j_gene: TRBJ2-7
abundance: NA

CDR3nt: TGTGCCAGCAGCCCGGGGGGGGTGCATCTACCCACCTTC
CDR3aa: CASSPGGVHLPTF
d_gene: NA
v_gene: TRBV5-4
j_gene: TRBJ1-2
abundance: NA

CDR3nt: TGTGCCACCAGCAGAGATGGGAGTAAGACCTACGAGCAGTACTTC
CDR3aa: CATSRDGSKTYEQYF
d_gene: NA
v_gene: TRBV15
j_gene: TRBJ2-7
abundance: NA

CDR3nt: TGTGCCAGCTCACCACCGAGCGGGTGGGGGTCAGATACGCAGTATTTT
CDR3aa: CASSPPSGWGSDTQYF
d_gene: NA
v_gene: TRBV18
j_gene: TRBJ2-3
abundance: NA

CDR3nt: TGTGCCAGCAGCCAACCTCTTCCGGGAGGCTACACCTTC
CDR3aa: CASSQPLPGGYTF
d_gene: NA
v_gene: TRBV28
j_gene: TRBJ1-2
abundance: NA

CDR3nt: TGTGCCAGCAGTCTGGGAGCGGGTGATACGCAGTATTTT
CDR3aa: CASSLGAGDTQYF
d_gene: NA
v_gene: TRBV27
j_gene: TRBJ2-3
abundance: once

CDR3nt: TGTGCCAGCTCAGATGGGTTCGGGAGAAACAATGAGCAGTTCTTC
CDR3aa: CASSDGFGRNNEQFF
d_gene: NA
v_gene: TRBV18
j_gene: TRBJ2-1
abundance: NA

CDR3nt: TGTGCCAGCAGCTTAGTAGGTTCGGTGAATGAGCAGTTCTTC
CDR3aa: CASSLVGSVNEQFF
d_gene: NA
v_gene: TRBV7-6
j_gene: TRBJ2-1
abundance: NA

CDR3nt: TGTGCCAGCAGCTCGAACCGTCTCACAGATACGCAGTATTTT
CDR3aa: CASSSNRLTDTQYF
d_gene: NA
v_gene: TRBV7-8
j_gene: TRBJ2-3
abundance: NA

CDR3nt: TGTGCCAGCAGTTTATCACAGAGTAACTATGGCTACACCTTC
CDR3aa: CASSLSQSNYGYTF
d_gene: NA
v_gene: TRBV27
j_gene: TRBJ1-2
abundance: NA

CDR3nt: TGTGCCAGCAGCCCGGGGTTAGGTCGGGGGACAGATACGCAGTATTTT
CDR3aa: CASSPGLGRGTDTQYF
d_gene: NA
v_gene: TRBV28
j_gene: TRBJ2-3
abundance: once

CDR3nt: TGTGCCACCAGCAGATCTACTTTAGCCAGCGGGAGTTACGAGCAGTACTTC
CDR3aa: CATSRSTLASGSYEQYF
d_gene: TRBD2
v_gene: TRBV15
j_gene: TRBJ2-7
abundance: NA

CDR3nt: TGTGCCATCAGTGAGTTGTTTCCCAGCACAGATACGCAGTATTTT
CDR3aa: CAISELFPSTDTQYF
d_gene: NA
v_gene: TRBV10-3
j_gene: TRBJ2-3
abundance: NA

CDR3nt: TGCGCCAGCAGTCGCTACGGGCCTACTGGGGCCGGGGAGCTGTTTTTT
CDR3aa: CASSRYGPTGAGELFF
d_gene: NA
v_gene: TRBV5-1
j_gene: TRBJ2-2
abundance: once

CDR3nt: TGCAGCGTTGATCCAGGGTACAATGAGCAGTTCTTC
CDR3aa: CSVDPGYNEQFF
d_gene: NA
v_gene: TRBV29-1
j_gene: TRBJ2-1
abundance: NA

CDR3nt: TGTGCCAGCAGCCCTGGGGGGCAGGGGCGCACAGATACGCAGTATTTT
CDR3aa: CASSPGGQGRTDTQYF
d_gene: NA
v_gene: TRBV4-2
j_gene: TRBJ2-3
abundance: NA

CDR3nt: TGTGCCAGCAGCGGACCTACAGGGTATAGCAATCAGCCCCAGCATTTT
CDR3aa: CASSGPTGYSNQPQHF
d_gene: NA
v_gene: TRBV21-1
j_gene: TRBJ1-5
abundance: NA

CDR3nt: TGTGCCATCAGGACGTACGACGAGCAGTACTTC
CDR3aa: CAIRTYDEQYF
d_gene: NA
v_gene: TRBV10-3
j_gene: TRBJ2-7
abundance: NA

CDR3nt: TGTGCCAGCAGCGCCCAGGTAGCGTCCTACAATGAGCAGTTCTTC
CDR3aa: CASSAQVASYNEQFF
d_gene: NA
v_gene: TRBV7-3
j_gene: TRBJ2-1
abundance: NA

CDR3nt: TGCGCCAGCGGGACACTACAAGAGACCCAGTACTTC
CDR3aa: CASGTLQETQYF
d_gene: NA
v_gene: TRBV5-1
j_gene: TRBJ2-5
abundance: NA

CDR3nt: TGTGCCAGCAGCTGGGGGACTAGCGGGGCGAACTACAATGAGCAGTTCTTC
CDR3aa: CASSWGTSGANYNEQFF
d_gene: TRBD2
v_gene: TRBV5-4
j_gene: TRBJ2-1
abundance: once

CDR3nt: TGTGCCAGCAGACAACTGAGCGGGGAAAAACTGTTTTTT
CDR3aa: CASRQLSGEKLFF
d_gene: NA
v_gene: TRBV11-2
j_gene: TRBJ1-4
abundance: NA

CDR3nt: TGTGCCAGCAGCTCAGCCCCGGGACGCGGCCCTACCTACGAGCAGTACTTC
CDR3aa: CASSSAPGRGPTYEQYF
d_gene: NA
v_gene: TRBV11-2
j_gene: TRBJ2-7
abundance: NA

CDR3nt: TGTGCCTGGAGTCCAGATAATGGCTATGGCTACACCTTC
CDR3aa: CAWSPDNGYGYTF
d_gene: NA
v_gene: TRBV30
j_gene: TRBJ1-2
abundance: NA

CDR3nt: TGTGCCAGCAGATCCAGCCGCACAGGGTTATCCACGGGCGAGCAGTACTTC
CDR3aa: CASRSSRTGLSTGEQYF
d_gene: NA
v_gene: TRBV11-2
j_gene: TRBJ2-7
abundance: NA

CDR3nt: TGTGCCAGTAGTATCGGCCCAGGCACCGGGGAGCTGTTTTTT
CDR3aa: CASSIGPGTGELFF
d_gene: NA
v_gene: TRBV19
j_gene: TRBJ2-2
abundance: NA

CDR3nt: TGTGCCAGTAGTACCAGGACAGGGCAACACTATGGCTACACCTTC
CDR3aa: CASSTRTGQHYGYTF
d_gene: TRBD1
v_gene: TRBV19
j_gene: TRBJ1-2
abundance: NA

CDR3nt: TGTGCCAGCAGCCTATACGAGCAGTACTTC
CDR3aa: CASSLYEQYF
d_gene: NA
v_gene: TRBV7-9
j_gene: TRBJ2-7
abundance: NA

CDR3nt: TGCGCCAGCAGCTTGGAGGGTTATCTGCCACGCGAGCAGTACTTC
CDR3aa: CASSLEGYLPREQYF
d_gene: NA
v_gene: TRBV5-1
j_gene: TRBJ2-7
abundance: NA

CDR3nt: TGTGCCAGCAGTTTACTTGGGGGGGGCACTGAAGCTTTCTTT
CDR3aa: CASSLLGGGTEAFF
d_gene: NA
v_gene: TRBV6-5
j_gene: TRBJ1-1
abundance: NA

CDR3nt: TGCGCCAGCAGCCTAGGACAGGGCGGGGAGACCCAGTACTTC
CDR3aa: CASSLGQGGETQYF
d_gene: TRBD1
v_gene: TRBV5-1
j_gene: TRBJ2-5
abundance: NA

CDR3nt: TGTGCCAGCAGCTTAGCGCAGCCGGTCAACTATGGCTACACCTTC
CDR3aa: CASSLAQPVNYGYTF
d_gene: NA
v_gene: TRBV7-8
j_gene: TRBJ1-2
abundance: NA

CDR3nt: TGTGCCAGCAGTCCCTACAGGGGTCTCCCGAGCTCCTATAATTCACCCCTCCACTTT
CDR3aa: CASSPYRGLPSSYNSPLHF
d_gene: TRBD1
v_gene: TRBV7-8
j_gene: TRBJ1-6
abundance: NA

CDR3nt: TGTGCCAGCAGTGAGAGGGGGGAACTGTTTTTT
CDR3aa: CASSERGELFF
d_gene: NA
v_gene: TRBV2
j_gene: TRBJ1-4
abundance: NA

CDR3nt: TGTGCCAGCAGTTCCACCCTCTGGGTAGGGGGCTACACCTTC
CDR3aa: CASSSTLWVGGYTF
d_gene: NA
v_gene: TRBV28
j_gene: TRBJ1-2
abundance: NA

CDR3nt: TGTGCTGGGGGAGCGAACACTGAAGCTTTCTTT
CDR3aa: CAGGANTEAFF
d_gene: NA
v_gene: TRBV30
j_gene: TRBJ1-1
abundance: NA

CDR3nt: TGTGCCAGCAGTCGCGGGGTTTACGAGCAGTACTTC
CDR3aa: CASSRGVYEQYF
d_gene: NA
v_gene: TRBV28
j_gene: TRBJ2-7
abundance: once

CDR3nt: TGTGCCAGCAGCTTAGGGGACACAAACACCGGGGAGCTGTTTTTT
CDR3aa: CASSLGDTNTGELFF
d_gene: NA
v_gene: TRBV11-3
j_gene: TRBJ2-2
abundance: once

CDR3nt: TGTGCCTGGAGTGCGGACAGTGGGGAGGAGCAGTACTTC
CDR3aa: CAWSADSGEEQYF
d_gene: NA
v_gene: TRBV30
j_gene: TRBJ2-5
abundance: NA

CDR3nt: TGTGCCAGCAGCCAAGTGGGGGGGAGGGAGCGGGAGCAAGAGACCCAGTACTTC
CDR3aa: CASSQVGGREREQETQYF
d_gene: TRBD2
v_gene: TRBV4-2
j_gene: TRBJ2-5
abundance: NA

CDR3nt: TGTGCCAGCAGCGTAGGACGGACCTCGGGAACCGGGGAGCTGTTTTTT
CDR3aa: CASSVGRTSGTGELFF
d_gene: NA
v_gene: TRBV9
j_gene: TRBJ2-2
abundance: NA

CDR3nt: TGTGCCAGCAGCCAAGATCGCAGGGGGCTTGGTCAGCCCCAGCATTTT
CDR3aa: CASSQDRRGLGQPQHF
d_gene: TRBD1
v_gene: TRBV4-2
j_gene: TRBJ1-5
abundance: once

CDR3nt: TGTGCCAGCAGCGCCGGGACAGGGCAAGAGACCCAGTACTTC
CDR3aa: CASSAGTGQETQYF
d_gene: TRBD1
v_gene: TRBV9
j_gene: TRBJ2-5
abundance: NA

CDR3nt: TGTGCCAGCAGCCAACACGACGGACAGGGGGTCTATGGCTACACCTTC
CDR3aa: CASSQHDGQGVYGYTF
d_gene: TRBD1
v_gene: TRBV4-2
j_gene: TRBJ1-2
abundance: NA

CDR3nt: TGCGCCAGCAGCTTGGTGGCGGGATCCCCAGCCGGGGAGCTGTTTTTT
CDR3aa: CASSLVAGSPAGELFF
d_gene: NA
v_gene: TRBV5-1
j_gene: TRBJ2-2
abundance: once

CDR3nt: TGTGCCAGCAGCCCCAAGGGCGGGGAGCTGTTTTTT
CDR3aa: CASSPKGGELFF
d_gene: NA
v_gene: TRBV7-3
j_gene: TRBJ2-2
abundance: once

CDR3nt: TGTGCCATCAGAGGGACAACGAACACTGAAGCTTTCTTT
CDR3aa: CAIRGTTNTEAFF
d_gene: NA
v_gene: TRBV10-3
j_gene: TRBJ1-1
abundance: NA

CDR3nt: TGTGCCATCAGTGAAACGGACAGGGCGAACACTGAAGCTTTCTTT
CDR3aa: CAISETDRANTEAFF
d_gene: TRBD1
v_gene: TRBV10-3
j_gene: TRBJ1-1
abundance: once

CDR3nt: TGTGCCAGCAGATACAGGAGTAGCACAGATACGCAGTATTTT
CDR3aa: CASRYRSSTDTQYF
d_gene: NA
v_gene: TRBV2
j_gene: TRBJ2-3
abundance: NA

CDR3nt: TGTGCCAGCTCACCAGAGAACACTGAAGCTTTCTTT
CDR3aa: CASSPENTEAFF
d_gene: NA
v_gene: TRBV18
j_gene: TRBJ1-1
abundance: NA

CDR3nt: TGCGCCAGCAGCCCAATCGGACTGGCCGGGGGCGAGACCCAGTACTTC
CDR3aa: CASSPIGLAGGETQYF
d_gene: NA
v_gene: TRBV4-1
j_gene: TRBJ2-5
abundance: NA